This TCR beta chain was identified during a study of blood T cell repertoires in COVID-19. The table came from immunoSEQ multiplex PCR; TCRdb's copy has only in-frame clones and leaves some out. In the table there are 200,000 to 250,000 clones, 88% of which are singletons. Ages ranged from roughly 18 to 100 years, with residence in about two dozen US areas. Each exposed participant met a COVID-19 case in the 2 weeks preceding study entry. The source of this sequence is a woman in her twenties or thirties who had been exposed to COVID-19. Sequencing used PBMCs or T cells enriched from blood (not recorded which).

The CDR3 is CASSPEAGGSYNEQFF. The CDR3 DNA is TGTGCCAGTAGTCCCGAAGCGGGAGGCTCCTACAATGAGCAGTTCTTC. This chain links TRBV19 with TRBJ2-1; the match to TRBD2 covers 9 bases. Germline values: CDR1 LNHDA, CDR2 SQIVND (reference sequence). This CDR3 has 16 residues. Unmatched junction bases numbered 5, after V lost 5 bases and J lost 0 bases.